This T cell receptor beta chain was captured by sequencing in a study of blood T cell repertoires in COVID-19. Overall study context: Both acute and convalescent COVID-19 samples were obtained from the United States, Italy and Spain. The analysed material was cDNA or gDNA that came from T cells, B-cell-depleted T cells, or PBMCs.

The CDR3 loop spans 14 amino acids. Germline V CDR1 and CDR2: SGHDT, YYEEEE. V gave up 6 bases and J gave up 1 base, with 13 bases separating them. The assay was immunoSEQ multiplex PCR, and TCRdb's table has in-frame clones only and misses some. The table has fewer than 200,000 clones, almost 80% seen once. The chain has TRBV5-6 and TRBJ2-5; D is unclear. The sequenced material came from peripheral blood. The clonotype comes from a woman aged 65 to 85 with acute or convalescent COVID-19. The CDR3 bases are TGTGCCAGCATGGGCCCAGGATTCCAAGAGACCCAGTACTTC. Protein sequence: CASMGPGFQETQYF.